Sequencing of this T cell receptor beta chain was carried out in a study of blood T cell repertoires in COVID-19. In the study overall: Collection of acute and convalescent COVID-19 samples took place in the United States, Italy and Spain. Sources were T cells, B-cell-depleted T cells, or PBMCs; the material itself was cDNA or gDNA.

This CDR3 region has 16 residues. Original data processing: Amplifying reference gene primers gave estimates of nucleated cell counts. Sequencing was performed with immunoSEQ multiplex PCR; in TCRdb, only in-frame clones are kept and a portion is missing. The V and J calls and clone size come from that table; D and trimming were worked out from the DNA. Altogether over 250,000 clones are present, 88% being singletons, with the ten largest covering roughly 0.8%. This clone was found once. Sample: peripheral blood. V usage is TRBV21-1 and J usage is TRBJ2-1; the D call in the table, TRBD2, was not verified against the DNA. TRBV21-1 is shown as a pseudogene. This TCR was sampled from a woman in her twenties or thirties with acute or convalescent COVID-19. This CDR3 is CASSKDGGLYGNEQFF. CDR3 coding DNA: TGTGCCAGCAGTAAAGATGGGGGACTCTATGGGAATGAGCAGTTCTTC.